This T cell receptor beta chain derives from a study of T cell repertoires in cytomegalovirus infection. TCRdb called the reads again in MiXCR, with one record for every CDR3 protein. The sample lists 490,000 or so distinct CDR3 sequences; 10% to 12% were seen once. The CDR3 is made up of 14 amino acids. CDR1 PRHDT and CDR2 FYEKMQ come from the germline V gene (reference sequence). Trimming took 0 bases from V and 5 from J, leaving 11 bases between them. The receptor was derived from a human donor in good health (CMV status not recorded). Some clones in this sample may be carry-over from other donors' samples. The V gene is TRBV13, the J gene TRBJ2-7, with unresolved D. The sample taken for sequencing was PBMCs. The CDR3 DNA reads as TGTGCCAGCAGCTTAGGGTACCATCGCGACGAGCAGTACTTC. Its translation: CASSLGYHRDEQYF.